This TCR beta chain was sequenced in a study of a mutant IDH1 vaccine in newly diagnosed glioma. Study at large: Vaccines began 4-6 weeks after radiotherapy alone, or with temozolomide cycles. Scheduled at week 35, visit V12 preceded visit V13, held at week 47. Radiotherapy, temozolomide, or both had been given previously, and both were given to most.

Germline lookup yields CDR1 KGHSH and CDR2 LQKENI. This CDR3 contains 15 residues. The J segment lost 6 bases and the V segment lost 6 bases, leaving 7 bases of the junction unmatched. Points on this clone: No antigen is known for it.

TCRdb keeps only in-frame clones here, not all; method: immunoSEQ multiplex PCR. The data show more than 10,000 clones, around 78% seen once. This sample's time point: week 47, end of study. Alongside topical imiquimod, each dose of vaccine comprised 300 ug of mutant IDH1 20-mer peptide. The donors' diagnosis was new WHO grade 3 or 4 astrocytoma that was IDH1-mutant and ATRX-lost. The sequence was obtained from a woman in her forties with glioma. Specimen: PBMCs, collected from a glioma patient whose treatment included an IDH1 peptide vaccine. The V gene is TRBV18, the J gene TRBJ2-3; 12 bases line up with TRBD2. This CDR3 reads CASSQTSGREDTQYF. The CDR3 DNA is TGTGCCAGCTCCCAGACTAGCGGGAGAGAGGATACGCAGTATTTT.